The T cell receptor beta chain described here comes from a study of T cell changes during pregnancy in multiple sclerosis. Germline V gene lookup returns CDR1 MNHEY and CDR2 SMNVEV (reference sequence). V dropped 5 bases and J dropped 6 bases, with 16 bases sitting between them. CDR3 size: 15 residues. Produced via immunoSEQ multiplex PCR; TCRdb's table is partial and in-frame only. Among 55,000 to 70,000 clones listed, roughly 92% were seen once. The chain combines TRBV27 with TRBJ1-4, with D perhaps TRBD1 (5 bases). The starting material was CD8+ T cells from peripheral blood mononuclear cells, obtained in the third trimester of pregnancy. This TCR was sampled from a female donor in good health, enrolled as a control in a pregnancy study. The DNA of the CDR3 is TGTGCCAGCAGTATAACCGACAGACCGTATGAAAAACTGTTTTTT. Amino acids: CASSITDRPYEKLFF.